Each of the 5 T cell receptor beta chains below was sequenced from the same sample in a study of cytomegalovirus exposure and HLA in healthy donors (dated by TCRdb to the late 2010s). The protocol used for the library was the immunoSEQ multiplex PCR assay. For the multiplex PCR, a mixture combining 60 forward primers for TCR Vbeta segments and 13 reverse primers for TCR Jbeta segments was used. Sourced from immuneACCESS, this table was stored by TCRdb with only in-frame sequences that have V and J called. A share of the clones is absent; for the studies checked, an unresolved V gene accounts for under half, and the remainder has no known explanation. Counted in this sample were 130,000 to 150,000 clones; just under 85% of them appeared once. The ten largest clones add up to roughly 9.7% of the sample. Sequenced material: PBMCs. Every receptor here comes from a woman aged 60-75 years in good health and CMV-seropositive.

This sequence joins TRBV4-2 and TRBJ2-4; D is perhaps TRBD1 (6 bases). V was cut by 4 bases and J by 2 bases, with 9 bases left in between. The CDR3 is 14 amino acids. The V gene's germline CDR1 is LGHNA and CDR2 YNFKEQ. The CDR3 DNA reads TGTGCCAGCAGCCGCACAGGGTCCAAAAACATTCAGTACTTC. As protein: CASSRTGSKNIQYF.

This clone was observed a few times. The genes are TRBV27 and TRBJ2-3; D not certain. Trimming took 6 bases from V and 5 from J, leaving 15 bases between them. CDR3 length: 14 amino acids. Germline V gene lookup returns CDR1 MNHEY and CDR2 SMNVEV (reference sequence). In DNA form, the CDR3 reads TGTGCCAGCAGGTCGCTGGTAGTTGGAGATACGCAGTATTTT. It encodes CASRSLVVGDTQYF.

The chain has TRBV28 and TRBJ1-1; D not resolved. V was clipped by 5 bases and J by 6 bases, with 19 bases between them. This CDR3 is 15 amino acids long. CDR1 and CDR2 from the germline V gene are MDHEN and SYDVKM. This chain's CDR3 is CASSVATHDMAEAFF. The CDR3 DNA is TGTGCCAGCAGTGTTGCGACTCACGATATGGCTGAAGCTTTCTTT.

The chain is built from TRBV4-3 and TRBJ2-2, with TRBD2 identical over 9 bases. This CDR3 comprises 17 residues. CDR1 is LGHNA and CDR2 is YSLEER in the germline V gene. V lost 3 bases, J lost 7 bases, and 12 bases stayed unmatched. CDR3 nucleotide sequence: TGCGCCAGCAGCCAGGCCATAGCGGGAGACCCGGGCGGGGAGCTGTTTTTT. Translated, it gives CASSQAIAGDPGGELFF.

The gene calls are TRBV7-2 and TRBJ2-2, with a possible D match to TRBD1 (5 bases). CDR3 length: 16 amino acids. Germline V lookup: CDR1 SGHTA, CDR2 FQGNSA. Trimming shortened V by 1 base and J by 3 bases, and 12 bases separated the two germline ends. The CDR3 DNA is TGTGCCAGCAGCTTAGACTCCCGCAGGGACACCGGGGAGCTGTTTTTT. This translates into CASSLDSRRDTGELFF.